This T cell receptor beta chain was profiled in a study of control samples from healthy donors and cancer patients. V lost 6 bases to trimming and J lost 5 bases, with 16 bases between them. This CDR3 comprises 15 residues. Germline V gene lookup returns CDR1 MGHDK and CDR2 SYGVNS. Using immunoSEQ multiplex PCR, the repertoire was profiled, and TCRdb retains in-frame clones only, with some absent. The table shows about 59,000 clones, with roughly 90% occurring only once. The sample taken for sequencing was PBMCs. The chain combines TRBV25-1 with TRBJ1-4; D uncertain. The sequence derives from a man in his forties or fifties with colorectal cancer. For the CDR3, the DNA is TGTGCCAGCAGCGATACTATTACTCACAATGAAAAACTGTTTTTT. Amino acid sequence: CASSDTITHNEKLFF.